This TCR beta chain originates from a study of blood T cells in healthy people across ages. The overall study: When template switching was applied, about one barcoded beta molecule was captured per two T cells. Findings of the study overall: CMV status of donors was not determined, possibly confounding expanded clonotype changes.

The donors, all healthy, were Caucasians living in Russia, aged about 6 to 100. A minimum of 7 million PBMCs was isolated per sample. A second roughly 6 to 12 cycle PCR used barcoded and J-beta primers. TCRdb reprocessed the 5' RACE reads with MiXCR, giving one entry per CDR3 protein. Of about 570,000 distinct CDR3 sequences listed, 27% are singletons. Germline assignment: CDR1 SNHLY and CDR2 FYNNEI. V was trimmed by 10 bases and J by 5 bases, leaving 23 bases between them. CDR3 size: 15 residues. This clonotype was counted a few times. What it recognizes is unknown. Sequenced: blood. The sequence was obtained from a woman aged 70-85 years in good health. The chain links TRBV2 to TRBJ2-5; D is perhaps TRBD1 (5 bases). The CDR3 DNA is TGTGCCACCCAGTATTTAGGGGAACCCGGGGAGACCCAGTACTTC. Translation gives CATQYLGEPGETQYF.